Many counts were recorded for the clone carrying this T cell receptor (beta chain). As yet, its antigen is unknown. Bone marrow was sampled from every patient at the time of active disease. From approximately 430 ng of RNA, a library with molecular barcoded alpha/delta and beta/gamma adaptors was made. TCRdb itself ran the reads through MiXCR, one entry per CDR3 protein. The profile shows fewer than 25,000 distinct CDR3 sequences, under 25% of them singletons. This sample is part of a study of read filtering for tumor transcriptome and immune sequencing. CDR1 MNHEY and CDR2 SMNVEV come from the germline V gene (reference sequence). With 3 bases removed from V and 5 bases from J, the gap between germline ends came to 10 bases. The CDR3 runs to 13 residues. Study findings and constraints: The sorted CD138-negative fraction was a mixed bone marrow immune population, not purified T cells.

The sequenced material came from a population of CD138-negative cells sorted from bone marrow. The TCR sequence derives from a donor over 35 with multiple myeloma. The chain carries TRBV27 and TRBJ1-1; no reliable D call. CDR3 protein: CASSFQGKTEAFF. The CDR3 DNA follows: TGTGCCAGCAGTTTTCAAGGGAAGACTGAAGCTTTCTTT.